This T cell receptor beta chain was sequenced during a study of blood T cell repertoires in COVID-19 (dated by TCRdb to about 2020). Describing the broader study: Samples covering the acute and convalescent phases of COVID-19 were provided by collaborators in the United States, Italy and Spain. Nearly every sample came with metadata listing a de-identified subject ID, COVID-19 status, age in years and sex. Deeply sampled blood TCRbeta repertoires from subjects exposed to, actively infected with, or recovered from COVID-19 were included in the dataset. The material from the prospective study consisted of cDNA or gDNA derived from T cells, B-cell-depleted T cells, or PBMCs. Where available, HLA class I and class II types were taken from metadata supplied by the sample provider and were not determined by assay-based typing. The repertoires were made available in a free public database intended to serve as a resource for research on the immune response to SARS-CoV-2. The samples were drawn from two sources: the first 160 participants of the ongoing ImmuneRACE study, and some 1,300 subjects contributed by 6 global collaborators.

TCRbeta CDR3 regions were amplified from genomic DNA using the immunoSEQ Assay, a bias-controlled multiplex PCR. As for the authors' bioinformatics: Within the assay, amplification of reference gene primers was used to estimate how many nucleated cells each sample contained. To quantify the absolute abundance of each unique TCRbeta CDR3 rearrangement, sequence reads were collapsed and filtered. For each sample, productive Simpson clonality was calculated as the square root of Simpson's diversity index over productive rearrangements. The immuneACCESS repertoire file appears here via TCRdb, limited to in-frame rearrangements. These files lack a portion of the clones; in checked studies, under half of the deficit traces to unresolved V genes, and the cause of the others is not known. The V and J calls and clone size are taken from that table; D and trimming were inferred from the DNA. This sample holds 150,000 or so clones; approximately 87% were observed only once. The ten biggest clones cover under 5% of the sample.

The paper as a whole reports these results and caveats: The quantity of clinical and demographic metadata differed by source and by participant and was supplied without curation.

The collaborating institutions used their own protocols to collect whole blood in K2EDTA tubes. For TCRbeta analysis, collaborators shipped samples as frozen whole blood, isolated PBMCs, or DNA extracted from either of those sample types. Regarding this clone: The target of this receptor is not known. The input lacks base qualities; no much larger clone sits a single base away.

Trimming costs V 4 bases and J 5 bases, and their ends lie 17 bases apart. The germline V gene encodes CDR1 LGHNA and CDR2 YSLEER. The CDR3 holds 15 amino acids from the cysteine to the phenylalanine. Only the CDR3 DNA is retained, 45 bases long and in frame from the first base. The V and J genes are TRBV4-3 and TRBJ2-5, and possibly TRBD2, on 6 matching bases. Sequenced sample: peripheral blood. The TCR sequence derives from a woman in her sixties or seventies with acute or convalescent COVID-19. The nucleotides are TGCGCCAGCAGCCGAGAGTTCCGGGGGATGGAGACCCAGTACTTC. It is translated as CASSREFRGMETQYF.